Each of the 27 T cell receptor beta chains below was sequenced from the same sample in a study of blood T cells in healthy people across ages. Then a second PCR, running about 6 to 12 cycles, was carried out with a sample-barcoded 5' primer and a J-beta primer mix. TCRdb re-called the 5' RACE reads with MiXCR, one entry per CDR3 protein. The sample yields 800,000 or so distinct CDR3 sequences, roughly 25% seen once. These same data were also listed under a study on T cells of mothers and their children.

The sample was blood. The receptor source for this set is a boy aged 5-17 years in good health.

V usage is TRBV28 and J usage is TRBJ2-4, with 9 positions matching TRBD1. This CDR3 has 16 residues. The germline V gene has CDR1 MDHEN and CDR2 SYDVKM. V was pared by 3 bases and J by 7 bases, with 10 bases of the junction left unmatched. CDR3 amino acids: CASSFETGGARNIQYF. The CDR3 DNA sequence: TGTGCCAGCAGTTTCGAAACAGGGGGCGCAAGGAACATTCAGTACTTC. The whole variable domain, filled in from reference TRBV28 and TRBJ2-4, reads DVKVTQSSRYLVKRTGEKVFLECVQDMDHENMFWYRQDPGLGLRLIYFSYDVKMKEKGDIPEGYSVSREKKERFSLILESASTNQTSMYLCASSFETGGARNIQYFGAGTRLSVL.

The chain combines TRBV28 with TRBJ2-5; 7 nucleotides agree with TRBD2. The CDR3 covers 13 residues. The ends lost 8 bases at V and 2 bases at J; junction bases unmatched: 5. CDR1 is MDHEN and CDR2 is SYDVKM in the germline V gene. CDR3 amino acids: CASAPGGQETQYF. For the CDR3, the DNA is TGTGCCAGCGCTCCGGGGGGTCAAGAGACCCAGTACTTC.

This clonotype was seen only a few times. The chain carries TRBV10-3 and TRBJ2-5; D ambiguous. V was shortened by 4 bases and J by 3 bases, with 15 bases between the two germline ends. This CDR3 has 15 residues. Germline V gene data show CDR1 as ENHRY and CDR2 as SYGVKD. The CDR3, as DNA: TGTGCCATCAGTGGTGAACAGTTAACAAAAGAGACCCAGTACTTC. This encodes CAISGEQLTKETQYF.

In DNA form, the CDR3 reads TGTGCCAGCAACAACTGGGACAGGGGCTCCTACGAGCAGTACTTC. Its protein is CASNNWDRGSYEQYF. The genes are TRBV7-2 and TRBJ2-7; 10 bases line up with TRBD1. Trimming took 7 bases from V and 0 from J; bases not matched to a gene: 6. Germline lookup yields CDR1 SGHTA and CDR2 FQGNSA. The CDR3 loop spans 15 amino acids.

In its sample, this clonotype was seen a few times. The chain is built from TRBV29-1 and TRBJ2-5; tentative D call: TRBD2 (6 bases). Germline CDR1 reads SQVTM; CDR2 reads ANQGSEA. Deletions cut 4 bases from V and 4 bases from J, with 10 bases between. There are 12 residues in the CDR3. CDR3 region: CSVGFGGETQYF. The DNA for the CDR3 is TGCAGCGTTGGGTTCGGGGGAGAGACCCAGTACTTC.

This clonotype was observed a handful of times. The chain recombines TRBV29-1 with TRBJ2-4, with D tentatively TRBD1 or TRBD2 (5 bases each). Per the germline V gene, CDR1 is SQVTM and CDR2 is ANQGSEA. This CDR3 has 15 amino acids. V was shortened by 2 bases and J by 4 bases, with 15 bases between the two germline ends. CDR3 sequence reads: CSVETPGPRKNIQYF. CDR3 nucleotide sequence: TGCAGCGTTGAAACCCCGGGACCCAGAAAAAACATTCAGTACTTC.

This chain links TRBV7-2 with TRBJ2-5; D is uncertain. The germline gives CDR1 SGHTA, CDR2 FQGNSA. CDR3 size: 12 residues. Trimming took 8 bases from V and 5 from J, leaving 12 bases between them. The CDR3 sequence is CASGSLLETQYF. The CDR3 DNA sequence: TGTGCCAGCGGAAGTCTACTGGAGACCCAGTACTTC.

This clonotype was observed a handful of times. The V call is TRBV3-1, the J call TRBJ2-5; D is perhaps TRBD1 (6 bases). The end of the DNA fits TRBJ2-7 better, so the J call may be wrong. Germline V gene data show CDR1 as LGHDT and CDR2 as YNNKEL (reference sequence). The CDR3 sequence is 14 residues long. The CDR3 DNA follows: TGTGCCAGCAGCCCGACAGGTACAGACTACGAGCAGTACTTC. This gives the protein CASSPTGTDYEQYF.

The chain links TRBV6-1 to TRBJ1-3; 7 positions match TRBD1. The V gene end was trimmed by 4 bases and the J gene end by 2 bases; junction bases not matched to a gene: 5. The CDR3 loop spans 15 amino acids. Germline CDR1 MNHNS, CDR2 SASEGT. In DNA, the CDR3 is TGTGCCAGCAGTGCCCCGACAGGGCCTGGAAACACCATATATTTT. Its protein product is CASSAPTGPGNTIYF.

The count of this clonotype is one. This sequence joins TRBV7-2 and TRBJ1-5; no reliable D call. The CDR3 totals 13 residues. V was pared by 6 bases and J by 2 bases, with 8 bases between. The germline V gene encodes CDR1 SGHTA and CDR2 FQGNSA. This CDR3 is CASRHAGNQPQHF. CDR3 DNA: TGTGCCAGCAGACATGCCGGCAATCAGCCCCAGCATTTT.

Only a few counts were recorded for this clonotype. Relative to the germline gene, one junction end is altered; a read error may explain this. The chain couples TRBV7-2 to TRBJ2-5; D might be TRBD2 (5 bases). Germline V CDR1 and CDR2: SGHTA, FQGNSA. CDR3 size: 16 residues. The CDR3, as DNA: TGTGCCGGCAGCCCGGGATGGGGAGCGGTCCAAGAGACCCAGTACTTC. It yields the protein CAGSPGWGAVQETQYF.

There are a few counts of this clonotype. This rearrangement joins TRBV7-9 to TRBJ2-5, with 7 bases identical to TRBD2. CDR3 size: 16 residues. Germline values: CDR1 SEHNR, CDR2 FQNEAQ (reference sequence). V shed 1 base, J shed 5 bases, and the junction held 10 bases outside the gene matches. The CDR3 DNA is TGTGCCAGCAGCTTAGGCCCCGCGGGGGTTAACGAGACCCAGTACTTC. Translated: CASSLGPAGVNETQYF.

This clonotype was counted between two and nine times. The rearrangement uses TRBV18 and TRBJ2-7, with a weak D call TRBD2 (6 bases). Germline V gives CDR1 KGHSH, CDR2 LQKENI. This CDR3 has 15 amino acids. The V end was cut by 3 bases, the J end by 5 bases, with 17 bases between. CDR3 in DNA: TGTGCCAGCTCACCGGGGACTGGGGGAAGGGACGAGCAGTACTTC. It codes for CASSPGTGGRDEQYF.

This clonotype has only a few counts. The V call is TRBV4-3, the J call TRBJ1-1; D not resolved. CDR1 is LGHNA and CDR2 is YSLEER in the germline V gene. The length of the CDR3 is 15 residues. V lost 0 bases and J 5 bases, leaving 13 bases between the germline ends. The CDR3 protein is CASSQDSLYATEAFF. DNA of the CDR3: TGCGCCAGCAGCCAAGACAGCCTGTACGCGACTGAAGCTTTCTTT.

This chain connects TRBV7-2 to TRBJ2-5; D not certain. The DNA end is a closer match to TRBJ2-1, so the J assignment may be wrong. The CDR3 is 16 amino acids. CDR1 is SGHTA and CDR2 is FQGNSA in the germline V gene. The CDR3: CASSPEWPRLDNEQFF. CDR3 in DNA: TGTGCCAGCAGCCCAGAGTGGCCTAGACTCGACAATGAGCAGTTCTTC.

This chain links TRBV6-1 with TRBJ2-4; D is ambiguous. V was cut by 4 bases and J by 7 bases, with 14 bases left in between. The CDR3 contains 14 residues. Per germline, CDR1 MNHNS and CDR2 SASEGT. The CDR3 DNA reads as TGTGCCAGCAGTGTTGGGGAATCAGATAACATTCAGTACTTC. Translating it yields CASSVGESDNIQYF.

This chain links TRBV7-2 with TRBJ2-3, with D possibly matching TRBD1 (6 bases). Germline V lookup: CDR1 SGHTA, CDR2 FQGNSA. This CDR3 contains 14 residues. Trimming pared 3 bases from V and 3 bases from J, leaving 10 bases between. Written as DNA, the CDR3 is TGTGCCAGCAGCTTCGTAGGGGGTACAGATACGCAGTATTTT. The encoded protein is CASSFVGGTDTQYF.

The gene calls are TRBV3-1 and TRBJ2-5; no reliable D call. The CDR3 has 14 amino acids. The V gene lost 4 bases and the J gene lost 2 bases, with 11 bases spanning the gap. From germline, CDR1 is LGHDT and CDR2 YNNKEL (reference sequence). CDR3 in amino acids: CASSLLERQETQYF. Written as DNA, the CDR3 is TGTGCCAGCAGCCTCCTGGAGCGACAAGAGACCCAGTACTTC.

This clonotype has just a few counts. The rearrangement joins TRBV7-2 to TRBJ2-5, with 7 bases lining up with TRBD2. Per germline, CDR1 SGHTA and CDR2 FQGNSA. V was pared by 5 bases and J by 3 bases, with 12 bases of the junction left unmatched. The CDR3 loop spans 16 amino acids. The CDR3 DNA sequence: TGTGCCAGCAGCAACCCTATCACCGGGACTAAAGAGACCCAGTACTTC. Translated, it gives CASSNPITGTKETQYF.

This chain connects TRBV2 to TRBJ2-3; 9 bases map to TRBD2. This CDR3 has 14 amino acids. CDR1 is SNHLY, CDR2 FYNNEI, per germline. After removal of 4 bases from V and 6 bases from J, the junction contained 5 bases not matched to a gene. CDR3 protein: CASSGLAGPDTQYF. As DNA, the CDR3 is TGTGCCAGCAGTGGTCTAGCGGGGCCGGATACGCAGTATTTT.

This clonotype has just a few counts. The chain recombines TRBV9 with TRBJ2-5, with D possibly being TRBD1 (5 bases). V was shortened by 3 bases and J by 11 bases, with 23 bases between the two germline ends. Per the germline V gene, CDR1 is SGDLS and CDR2 is YYNGEE. CDR3 length equals 15 residues. CDR3 DNA: TGTGCCAGCAGCGGAAGAGCCCAAGGGGCTGGTGAGCAGTACTTC. It codes for CASSGRAQGAGEQYF.

This clonotype was seen more than once but under ten times. The chain couples TRBV5-1 to TRBJ2-1; 8 bases are a match to TRBD2. This CDR3 region has 16 residues. V lost 3 bases to trimming and J lost 6 bases; unmatched junction nucleotides: 11. The V gene's germline CDR1 is SGHRS and CDR2 YFSETQ. The CDR3 sequence: CASSYYSGMAGNEQFF. The CDR3 DNA is TGCGCCAGCAGCTATTATAGCGGGATGGCGGGCAATGAGCAGTTCTTC.

This chain connects TRBV7-9 to TRBJ2-5; 10 nucleotides agree with TRBD2. The end of the DNA aligns better with TRBJ2-1, so the J call may be wrong. This CDR3 is built from 13 residues. From germline, CDR1 is SEHNR and CDR2 FQNEAQ (reference sequence). CDR3 bases: TGTGCCAGCAGCGGGACTAGCGTCAATGAGCAGTTCTTC. This gives the protein CASSGTSVNEQFF.

This clonotype came up a few times. V usage is TRBV5-1 and J usage is TRBJ2-6; no clear D gene. The CDR3 has 15 residues. Germline V lookup: CDR1 SGHRS, CDR2 YFSETQ. The ends were cut back, 0 bases at V and 2 bases at J, with 6 bases in the middle. The CDR3 loop reads CASSLGTPGANVLTF. CDR3 DNA: TGCGCCAGCAGCTTGGGCACTCCTGGGGCCAACGTCCTGACTTTC.

This rearrangement joins TRBV30 to TRBJ2-5; TRBD2 matches 12 bases. Germline CDR1 and CDR2: GTSNPN and SVGIG (reference sequence). V gave up 5 bases and J gave up 4 bases; unmatched junction bases: 8. The CDR3 contains 15 residues. CDR3 in DNA: TGTGCCTGGGAGACTAGCGGGGGTTGGGGAGAGACCCAGTACTTC. Its protein is CAWETSGGWGETQYF.

V is TRBV12-3 or TRBV12-4 and J is TRBJ2-3, with 7 bases fitting TRBD2. V gave up 2 bases and J gave up 6 bases; unmatched junction bases: 5. The CDR3 has 14 residues. CDR3 in DNA: TGTGCCAGCAGTTTAATGGGGCGGGGGGATACGCAGTATTTT. Residues: CASSLMGRGDTQYF.

The V and J genes are TRBV27 and TRBJ2-7; tentatively, D is TRBD2 (5 bases). The V gene lost 6 bases and the J gene lost 5 bases, with 17 bases spanning the gap. This CDR3 comprises 14 residues. Germline V gene sequence: CDR1 MNHEY, CDR2 SMNVEV (reference sequence). CDR3 loop: CASSLWEWGNEQYF. The CDR3 DNA follows: TGTGCCAGCAGCCTTTGGGAGTGGGGAAACGAGCAGTACTTC.